Detailed here is one T cell receptor beta chain. The junction differs from germline at one of its ends, possibly a read error. CDR1 and CDR2 (germline): SNHLY, FYNNEI. The CDR3 length is 15 residues. The data were taken from a study of siplizumab effects on memory and regulatory T cells. The table came from immunoSEQ multiplex PCR; TCRdb's copy has only in-frame clones and leaves some out. The sample lists about 40,000 clones, approximately 88% occurring once. This rearrangement joins TRBV2 to TRBJ1-4; D unclear. The material sequenced was naive CD4+ T cells sorted from blood. This receptor was identified in a human donor in good health. CDR3 DNA sequence: TGTGCCAGCCGGACCGAACTGGCAACTAATAAAAAACTGTTTTTT. Amino acid sequence: CASRTELATNKKLFF.